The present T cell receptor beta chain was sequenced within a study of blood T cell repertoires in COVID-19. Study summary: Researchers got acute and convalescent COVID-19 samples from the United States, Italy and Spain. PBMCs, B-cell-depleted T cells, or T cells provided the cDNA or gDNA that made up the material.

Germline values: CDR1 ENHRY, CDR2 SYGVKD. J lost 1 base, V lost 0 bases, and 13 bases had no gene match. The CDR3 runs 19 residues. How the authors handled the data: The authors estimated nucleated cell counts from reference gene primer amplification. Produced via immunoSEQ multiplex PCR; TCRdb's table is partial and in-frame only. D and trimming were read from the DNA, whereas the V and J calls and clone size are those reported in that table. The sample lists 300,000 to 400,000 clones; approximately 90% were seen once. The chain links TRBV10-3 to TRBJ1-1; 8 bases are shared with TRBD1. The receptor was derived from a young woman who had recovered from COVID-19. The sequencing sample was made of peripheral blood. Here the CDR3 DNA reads TGTGCCATCAGTGAGTCTCACTTACCGGGACAGGCCAAGAACACTGAAGCTTTCTTT. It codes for CAISESHLPGQAKNTEAFF.